The rows below give T cell receptor beta chains drawn from one sample of a study of prognosis after radiotherapy for stage I lung cancer. TCRdb independently ran MiXCR on the multiplex PCR reads; one entry per CDR3 protein. The sample lists fewer than 65,000 distinct CDR3 sequences, about 32% occurring once. The material was PBMCs, obtained before or after stereotactic body radiation therapy (not recorded which). The receptors here all came from a donor over 45 with non-small cell lung cancer. Each CDR3 is given with its conserved first and last residue. Fields, in order: V gene, CDR3 protein.

TRBV7-2 | CASRVGGTTEAFF
TRBV12-3/TRBV12-4 | CASSTGYSGELFF
TRBV9 | CASSETSTDTQYF
TRBV20-1 | CSARDVQRSLNSYEQYF
TRBV7-9 | CASSQTSYGYTF
TRBV19 | CASSLGEQPQHF
TRBV30 | CAWKVGGQINQPQHF
TRBV7-2 | CVSSLVPGTEAFF
TRBV19 | CASGSTGVVEPQHF
TRBV7-2 | CASSRGRESDGYTF
TRBV6-5 | CASSYSRKHSSYEQYF
TRBV15 | CATSREGGGQPQHF
TRBV7-2 | CASSPLWGETQYF
TRBV24-1 | CATSDQREQFF
TRBV11-3 | CASSLSGELFF
TRBV7-2 | CASLRTGRGETQYF
TRBV28 | CASSLSRAGGNTIYF
TRBV5-1 | CASSPWTGEDGYTF
TRBV20-1 | CSAPAGSPRTQYF
TRBV4-1 | CASSQTGRLSEQYF
TRBV7-2 | CASSVSGQEVNGYTF
TRBV2 | CASSSRDRAADTQYF
TRBV25-1 | CASTRRAGGNTEAFF
TRBV11-1 | CASSPGEASEQYF
TRBV6-2/TRBV6-3 | CASNPALAGVSGGFF
TRBV27 | CASRTMQAGLYEQYF
TRBV20-1 | CSAGLAAREQFF
TRBV10-3 | CATQGNNEQFF
TRBV7-2 | CASRVGQPGTEAFF